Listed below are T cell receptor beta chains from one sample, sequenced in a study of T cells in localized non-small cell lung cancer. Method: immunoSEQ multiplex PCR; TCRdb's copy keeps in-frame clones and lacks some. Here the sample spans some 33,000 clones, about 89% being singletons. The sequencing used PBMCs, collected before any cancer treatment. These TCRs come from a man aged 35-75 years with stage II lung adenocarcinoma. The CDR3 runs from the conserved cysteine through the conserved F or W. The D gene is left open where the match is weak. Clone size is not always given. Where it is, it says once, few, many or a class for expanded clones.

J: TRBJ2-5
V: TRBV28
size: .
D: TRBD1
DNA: TGTGCCAGCAGTTCCTATGGCCAGGGGGCGGGAGAGACCCAGTACTTC
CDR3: CASSSYGQGAGETQYF

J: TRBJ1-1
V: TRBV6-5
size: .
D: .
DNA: TGTGCCAGCAGGAACGCGGGGGTGAACACTGAAGCTTTCTTT
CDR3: CASRNAGVNTEAFF

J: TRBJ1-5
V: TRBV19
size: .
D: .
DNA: TGTGCCAGTAGTATAGAGTCTGGTGGTCAGCCCCAGCATTTT
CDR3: CASSIESGGQPQHF

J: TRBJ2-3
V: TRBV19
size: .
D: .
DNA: TGTGCCAGTAGGGAGATTCCTACAGATACGCAGTATTTT
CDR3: CASREIPTDTQYF

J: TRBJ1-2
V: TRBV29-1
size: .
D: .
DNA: TGCAGCGGTTGGACCACGGACAGCCCCTCGGGTGGCTACACCTTC
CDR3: CSGWTTDSPSGGYTF

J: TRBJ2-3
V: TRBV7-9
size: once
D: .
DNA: TGTGCCAGCAGCTCGAAGGGCCCAGATACGCAGTATTTT
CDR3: CASSSKGPDTQYF

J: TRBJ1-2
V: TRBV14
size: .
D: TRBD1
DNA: TGTGCCAGCAGCCAAGCACTGTGGACAGGGTCAGGCTACACCTTC
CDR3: CASSQALWTGSGYTF

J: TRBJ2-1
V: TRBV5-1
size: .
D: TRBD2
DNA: TGCGCCAGCAGCTTCGGACTAGCGGGAGGGGGCAATGAGCAGTTCTTC
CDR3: CASSFGLAGGGNEQFF

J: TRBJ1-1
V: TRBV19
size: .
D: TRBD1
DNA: TGTGCCAGTAGGCGCCGGGACAGGGCCACTGAAGCTTTCTTT
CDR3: CASRRRDRATEAFF

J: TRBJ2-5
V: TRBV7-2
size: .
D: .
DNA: TGTGCCAGCAGCTTAGGGGGCCCGGCGGAAGAGACCCAGTACTTC
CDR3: CASSLGGPAEETQYF

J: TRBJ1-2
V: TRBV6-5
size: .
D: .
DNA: TGTGCCAGCAGTTACTCCAGAAACTATGGCTACACCTTC
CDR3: CASSYSRNYGYTF

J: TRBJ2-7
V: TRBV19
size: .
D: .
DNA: TGTGCCACCCGCCAGATGGGGGGCGAGTACTACGAGCAGTACTTC
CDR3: CATRQMGGEYYEQYF

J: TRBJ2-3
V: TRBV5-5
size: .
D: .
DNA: TGTGCCAGCAGCTTGGGGGGGGCACATACAGATACGCAGTATTTT
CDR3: CASSLGGAHTDTQYF

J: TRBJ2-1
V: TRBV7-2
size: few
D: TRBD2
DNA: TGTGCCAGCAGCCCACATCTAGCGGCCGACAATGAGCAGTTCTTC
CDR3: CASSPHLAADNEQFF

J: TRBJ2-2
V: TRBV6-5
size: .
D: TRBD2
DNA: TGTGCCAGCGAAAAAACGGGGGGTTACACCGGGGAGCTGTTTTTT
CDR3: CASEKTGGYTGELFF

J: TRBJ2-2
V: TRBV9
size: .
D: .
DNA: TGTGCCAGCAGCGAGTCGGCAGGGGCCGCAAACACCGGGGAGCTGTTTTTT
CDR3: CASSESAGAANTGELFF

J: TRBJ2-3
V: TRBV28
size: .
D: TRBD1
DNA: TGTGCCAGCAGGCTAGGGACAGGACGGAGCACAGATACGCAGTATTTT
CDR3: CASRLGTGRSTDTQYF

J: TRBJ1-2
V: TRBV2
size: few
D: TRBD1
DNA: TGTGCCAGCACAGGGGGCAAAAACTATGGCTACACCTTC
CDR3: CASTGGKNYGYTF

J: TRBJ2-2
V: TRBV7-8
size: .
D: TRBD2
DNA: TGTGCCAGCAGCTACCAGCGGGGTAACACCGGGGAGCTGTTTTTT
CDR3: CASSYQRGNTGELFF

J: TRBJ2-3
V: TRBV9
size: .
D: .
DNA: TGTGCCAGCAGCCCCCTCGATTCCGTCACAGATACGCAGTATTTT
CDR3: CASSPLDSVTDTQYF

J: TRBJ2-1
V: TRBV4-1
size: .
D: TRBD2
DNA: TGCGCCAGCAGCCATCAGTTTAGCGGGGAGTACAATGAGCAGTTCTTC
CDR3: CASSHQFSGEYNEQFF

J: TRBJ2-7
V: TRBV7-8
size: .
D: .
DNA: TGTGCCAGCAGCTTAGGCCTGGACCGGACTACCTACGAGCAGTACTTC
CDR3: CASSLGLDRTTYEQYF

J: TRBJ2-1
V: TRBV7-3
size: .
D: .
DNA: TGTGCCAGCAGCTCCCGTGGGGGCGGAGGCTCCTACAATGAGCAGTTCTTC
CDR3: CASSSRGGGGSYNEQFF

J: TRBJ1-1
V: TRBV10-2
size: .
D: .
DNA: TGCGCCAGCAGTGAGACAAACCCCCGGGGAACACAGCCCACTGAAGCTTTCTTT
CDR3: CASSETNPRGTQPTEAFF

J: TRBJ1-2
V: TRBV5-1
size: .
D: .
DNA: TGCGCCAGCAGGGGGGCCAACTATGGCTACACCTTC
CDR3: CASRGANYGYTF

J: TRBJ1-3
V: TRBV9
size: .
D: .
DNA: TGTGCCAGCAGCCCTCCATCCAGGGACACCATATATTTT
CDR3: CASSPPSRDTIYF

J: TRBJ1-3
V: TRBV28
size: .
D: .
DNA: TGTGCCAGCAGTTCGATGGGAAACACCATATATTTT
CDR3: CASSSMGNTIYF

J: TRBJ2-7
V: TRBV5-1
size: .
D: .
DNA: TGCGCCAGCAGCGCGGGCGAGGGAAGAAGGTACGAGCAGTACTTC
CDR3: CASSAGEGRRYEQYF

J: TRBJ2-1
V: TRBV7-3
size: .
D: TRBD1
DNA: TGTGCCAGCAGCTCCAGTCCCGGGACAGGGGCCGAGTTCTTC
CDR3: CASSSSPGTGAEFF

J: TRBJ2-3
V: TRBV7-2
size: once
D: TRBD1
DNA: TGTGCCAGCAGCCACCATGCGAGGGACAGTCGGTATTTT
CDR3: CASSHHARDSRYF

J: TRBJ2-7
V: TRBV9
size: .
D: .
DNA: TGTGCCAGCAGCGCCGGTACTCCCTTGCGGGGTGAGCAGTACTTC
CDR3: CASSAGTPLRGEQYF

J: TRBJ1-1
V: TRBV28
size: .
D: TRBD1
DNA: TGTGCCGCAACAGGGGGTATAACTGAAGCTTTCTTT
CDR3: CAATGGITEAFF

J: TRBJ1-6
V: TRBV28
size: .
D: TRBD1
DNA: TGTGCCAGCGCGACAGGGGGATTGTCGGGATCACCCCTCCACTTT
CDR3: CASATGGLSGSPLHF

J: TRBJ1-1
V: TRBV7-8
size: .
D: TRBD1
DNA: TGTGCCAGCAGCTCCCGGACAGGGGGCTTGAACACTGAAGCTTTCTTT
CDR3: CASSSRTGGLNTEAFF

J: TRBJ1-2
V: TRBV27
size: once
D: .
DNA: TGTGCCAGCAGTTTATCCGGGACTGGCTACACCTTC
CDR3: CASSLSGTGYTF

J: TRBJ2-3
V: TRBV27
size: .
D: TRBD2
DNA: TGTGCCAGCAGTCTTACTAGCGGTTCCACAGATACGCAGTATTTT
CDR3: CASSLTSGSTDTQYF

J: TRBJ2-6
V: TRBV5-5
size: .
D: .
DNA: TGTGCCAGCAGTTCCAATCCAGGGTCTGGGGCCAACGTCCTGACTTTC
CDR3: CASSSNPGSGANVLTF

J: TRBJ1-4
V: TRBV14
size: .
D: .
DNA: TGTGCCAGCAGCCAAGGAAAGAAACTGTTTTTT
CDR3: CASSQGKKLFF

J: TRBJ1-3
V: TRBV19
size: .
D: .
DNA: TGTGCCAGTAGTATTGGGGGTTTTGGAAACACCATATATTTT
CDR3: CASSIGGFGNTIYF

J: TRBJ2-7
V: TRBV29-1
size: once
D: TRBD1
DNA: TGCAGCGCGAGGACAGGGAGCTCCTACGAGCAGTACTTC
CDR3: CSARTGSSYEQYF

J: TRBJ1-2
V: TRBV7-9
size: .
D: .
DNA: TGTGCCAGCAGCACCTCCGGGGCTAACTATGGCTACACCTTC
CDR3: CASSTSGANYGYTF

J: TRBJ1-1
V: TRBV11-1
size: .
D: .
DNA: TGTGCCAGCAGCCCAGCGGGCGTGAACACTGAAGCTTTCTTT
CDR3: CASSPAGVNTEAFF

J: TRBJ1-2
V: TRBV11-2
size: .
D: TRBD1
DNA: TGTGCCAGCAGCGCCTTACAGGGGGATTTAAGGGGCTACACCTTC
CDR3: CASSALQGDLRGYTF

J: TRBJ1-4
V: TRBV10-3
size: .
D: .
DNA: TGTGCCATCAGTGACGGGGGTGAAAAACTGTTTTTT
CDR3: CAISDGGEKLFF

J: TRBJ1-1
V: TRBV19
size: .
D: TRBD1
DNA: TGTGCCAGTAGTACTCAGGGGGTCCGGGCTTTCTTT
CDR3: CASSTQGVRAFF

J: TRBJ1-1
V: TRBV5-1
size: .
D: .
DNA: TGCGCCAGCAGCTTGGACCTCGCCGAAAACACTGAAGCTTTCTTT
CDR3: CASSLDLAENTEAFF

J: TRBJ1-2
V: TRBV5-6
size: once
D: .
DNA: TGTGCCAGCAGCTTGGGGGGCAACGGCTACACCTTC
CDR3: CASSLGGNGYTF

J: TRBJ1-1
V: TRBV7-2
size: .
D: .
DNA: TGTGCCAGCAGCTTAGTTACTGGGTGGGCTTTCTTT
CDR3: CASSLVTGWAFF

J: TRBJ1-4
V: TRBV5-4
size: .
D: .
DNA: TGTGCCAGCAGCCCGACAGGTCAACTGAATGAAAAACTGTTTTTT
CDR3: CASSPTGQLNEKLFF

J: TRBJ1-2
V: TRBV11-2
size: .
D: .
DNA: TGTGCCAGCAGCTTAGAACCCCGTTTGGTCTATGGCTACACCTTC
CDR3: CASSLEPRLVYGYTF